This T cell receptor beta chain was profiled in a study of shared clonotypes between healthy human individuals. Here immunoSEQ multiplex PCR was the method, and the copy in TCRdb shows in-frame clones only, minus some. The profile covers 950,000 to 1,100,000 clones, with about 75% appearing a single time and less than 1.5% taken by the ten largest. Between the trimmed V and J ends, which lost 11 bases and 4 bases, there was a span of 17 bases. CDR1 and CDR2 from the germline V gene are LNHDA and SQIVND (reference sequence). The length of the CDR3 is 13 residues. Worth noting for this clone: Antigen: not known.

The study, taken as a whole, reports: A generally larger estimated richness was seen in naive subsets than in memory subsets. The donor pool, a small one, limited the genetic and exposure-history diversity represented. Sampling included only blood; tissue repertoires likely differ.

The sample taken for sequencing was memory CD4+ T cells sorted from blood. Subset of the sample: CD45RA-negative fraction. The rearrangement links TRBV19 to TRBJ2-5, with a weak D call TRBD2 (6 bases). This clonotype originated in a man aged 18 to 30 in good health. CDR3 residues: CASGPLGGETQYF. CDR3 nucleotide sequence: TGTGCCTCGGGACCGTTGGGGGGAGAGACCCAGTACTTC.